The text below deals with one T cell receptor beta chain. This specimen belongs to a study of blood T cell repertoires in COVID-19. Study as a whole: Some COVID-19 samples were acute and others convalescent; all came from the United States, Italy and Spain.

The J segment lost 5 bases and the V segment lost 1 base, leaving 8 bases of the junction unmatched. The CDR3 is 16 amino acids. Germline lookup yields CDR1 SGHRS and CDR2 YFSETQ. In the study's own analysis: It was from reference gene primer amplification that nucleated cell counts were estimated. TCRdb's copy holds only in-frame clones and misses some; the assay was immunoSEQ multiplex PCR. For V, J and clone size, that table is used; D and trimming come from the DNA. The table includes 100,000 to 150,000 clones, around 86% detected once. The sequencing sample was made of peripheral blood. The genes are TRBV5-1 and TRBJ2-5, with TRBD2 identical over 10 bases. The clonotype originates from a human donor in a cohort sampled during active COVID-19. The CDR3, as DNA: TGCGCCAGCAGCTTGTCCACTAGCGGGATTGGGGAGACCCAGTACTTC. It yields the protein CASSLSTSGIGETQYF.